A selection of T cell receptor beta chains follows, all from one sample in a study of esophageal squamous cell carcinoma under preoperative chemotherapy. In TCRdb, the PCR reads were re-called with MiXCR into one record per CDR3 protein. The repertoire holds 30,000 or so distinct CDR3 sequences, with less than 65% as singletons. This material was obtained from a patient given preoperative chemotherapy. These TCRs come from a human donor with esophageal squamous cell carcinoma. The donor label of this sample is uncertain. The conserved cysteine and the conserved F or W are not part of the CDR3 here. Size is omitted from some rows. Given values are once, few, many or a class for expanded clones.

length	V	size	J	CDR3
14	TRBV6-1	.	TRBJ2-3	ASSERTGSSSGTQY
12	TRBV7-6	once	TRBJ2-5	AGSWGGVQDTQY
14	TRBV11-1	.	.	ASSSTRRGATDTQY
13	TRBV7-2	.	TRBJ2-4	ASVSGGGGKDTQY
12	TRBV12-3/TRBV12-4	many	.	ASSLERGYNEQY
13	TRBV6-1	.	TRBJ2-3	ASSVQGPSTDTQY
14	TRBV27	many	TRBJ2-1	ASSLGRGANYNEQF
17	TRBV6-2/TRBV6-3	many	TRBJ2-6	ASSATLAGAPSGANVLT
14	TRBV6-1	many	TRBJ2-2	ASSDGVGTGAGELF
13	TRBV11-3	many	TRBJ2-3	ASSTGDGRTDTQY
13	TRBV7-7	.	.	ASSFGTGSSYEQY